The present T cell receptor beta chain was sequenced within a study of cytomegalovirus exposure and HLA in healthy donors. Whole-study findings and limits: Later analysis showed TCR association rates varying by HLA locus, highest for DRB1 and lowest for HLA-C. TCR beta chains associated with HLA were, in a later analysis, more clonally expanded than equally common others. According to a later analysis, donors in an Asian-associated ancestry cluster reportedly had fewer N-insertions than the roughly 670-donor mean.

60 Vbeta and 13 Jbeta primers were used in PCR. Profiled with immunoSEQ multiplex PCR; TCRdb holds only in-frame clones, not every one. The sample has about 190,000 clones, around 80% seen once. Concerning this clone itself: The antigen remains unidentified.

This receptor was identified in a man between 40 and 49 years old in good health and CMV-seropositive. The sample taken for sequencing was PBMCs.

CDR3 sequence (DNA): TGCGCCAGCAGCTGGGATAGCGGGGGGTCTATCTACGAGCAGTACTTC. Protein product: CASSWDSGGSIYEQYF. The chain carries TRBV5-1 and TRBJ2-5, with 10 bases that match TRBD2. The assigned J gene may be wrong: the sequence end matches TRBJ2-7 better. CDR3 length equals 16 residues. CDR1 SGHRS and CDR2 YFSETQ come from the germline V gene.